These T cell receptor beta chains were read from a single sample in a study of control samples from healthy donors and cancer patients. The protocol was immunoSEQ multiplex PCR, while the TCRdb copy is restricted to in-frame clones and leaves out a portion. The sample lists about 170,000 clones, 85% to 90% seen once, with roughly 5.3% in the top ten. Sequencing was done on a sample of blood. The receptors were sampled from a woman aged 25 to 39 in good health. Each CDR3 is given with its conserved first and last residue. Fields, in order: CDR3 protein, CDR3 DNA, V gene, clone size, CDR3 length, D gene, J gene. A D gene is named only where the DNA matches it firmly. Clone size is shown for a subset of rows, as once, few, many or a class of expanded clone.

CASSVLGGQMANNEQFF | TGTGCCAGCAGCGTACTGGGGGGCCAGATGGCAAACAATGAGCAGTTCTTC | TRBV9 | - | 17 | - | TRBJ2-1
CASRSLGAEAFF | TGTGCCAGCAGATCGTTGGGGGCAGAAGCTTTCTTT | TRBV27 | - | 12 | - | TRBJ1-1
CASSLDVGGANVLTF | TGTGCCAGCAGCTTGGATGTCGGTGGGGCCAACGTCCTGACTTTC | TRBV5-4 | - | 15 | - | TRBJ2-6
CASRPQGAKGNQPQHF | TGTGCCAGCAGGCCTCAGGGAGCTAAAGGCAATCAGCCCCAGCATTTT | TRBV28 | - | 16 | - | TRBJ1-5
CASSLRWGNNEQFF | TGTGCCAGCAGTTTAAGGTGGGGAAACAATGAGCAGTTCTTC | TRBV27 | - | 14 | - | TRBJ2-1
CATSRGLNTGELFF | TGTGCCACCAGCAGGGGACTTAACACCGGGGAGCTGTTTTTT | TRBV15 | - | 14 | - | TRBJ2-2
CASSASGLERGEQYF | TGTGCCAGCAGTGCCTCGGGACTCGAAAGAGGCGAGCAGTACTTC | TRBV28 | - | 15 | - | TRBJ2-7
CASSGTGKGEKLFF | TGTGCCAGCAGTGGGACAGGGAAGGGTGAAAAACTGTTTTTT | TRBV2 | - | 14 | TRBD1 | TRBJ1-4
CASSLDVSPLHF | TGTGCCAGCAGCCTAGACGTTTCACCCCTCCACTTT | TRBV12-3/TRBV12-4 | once | 12 | - | TRBJ1-6
CASSRTGESYEQYF | TGTGCCAGCAGTAGGACAGGGGAATCCTACGAGCAGTACTTC | TRBV28 | - | 14 | TRBD1 | TRBJ2-7
CASTSESYNEQFF | TGTGCCAGCACTAGTGAGTCCTACAATGAGCAGTTCTTC | TRBV2 | once | 13 | - | TRBJ2-1
CASSTPGLGAETQYF | TGTGCCAGTAGTACCCCGGGACTAGGCGCAGAGACCCAGTACTTC | TRBV19 | - | 15 | TRBD2 | TRBJ2-5
CASRPTSANTGELFF | TGTGCCAGCAGGCCTACTAGCGCGAACACCGGGGAGCTGTTTTTT | TRBV28 | - | 15 | TRBD2 | TRBJ2-2
CASSLVAGNTEAFF | TGTGCCAGCAGCTTAGTGGCAGGGAACACTGAAGCTTTCTTT | TRBV7-9 | - | 14 | - | TRBJ1-1
CASSPRPQWAETQYF | TGTGCCAGCAGCCCACGACCGCAGTGGGCAGAGACCCAGTACTTC | TRBV11-1 | - | 15 | - | TRBJ2-5
CASSLITGANVLTF | TGTGCCAGCAGTTTAATTACTGGGGCCAACGTCCTGACTTTC | TRBV27 | - | 14 | - | TRBJ2-6
CASSLALGSNQPQHF | TGTGCCAGCAGCTTGGCCCTCGGTAGCAATCAGCCCCAGCATTTT | TRBV5-6 | few | 15 | - | TRBJ1-5
CASRGPGVETQYF | TGTGCCAGCAGGGGGCCAGGGGTAGAGACCCAGTACTTC | TRBV6-5 | - | 13 | - | TRBJ2-5
CASTGTGYTDTQYF | TGTGCTTCGACCGGGACAGGGTACACAGATACGCAGTATTTT | TRBV19 | once | 14 | TRBD1 | TRBJ2-3
CASSPRGDTEAFF | TGTGCCAGCAGCCCCAGGGGGGACACTGAAGCTTTCTTT | TRBV5-4 | - | 13 | TRBD1 | TRBJ1-1
CATSSRGTGEAFF | TGTGCCACCAGCAGTCGAGGGACAGGGGAAGCTTTCTTT | TRBV15 | - | 13 | TRBD1 | TRBJ1-1
CASSERGSSPLHF | TGTGCCAGTAGTGAAAGAGGTTCTTCACCCCTCCACTTT | TRBV19 | - | 13 | - | TRBJ1-6
CASSSNSGPQHF | TGTGCCAGCAGCTCCAACAGTGGCCCCCAGCATTTT | TRBV12-3/TRBV12-4 | once | 12 | - | TRBJ1-5
CASGVLHEGNQPQHF | TGTGCCAGTGGAGTCCTCCATGAGGGCAATCAGCCCCAGCATTTT | TRBV19 | - | 15 | - | TRBJ1-5
CASSSNRLPYEQYF | TGTGCCAGCAGTTCAAACAGGCTCCCCTACGAGCAGTACTTC | TRBV27 | - | 14 | - | TRBJ2-7
CASSELSGFTPLHF | TGTGCCAGCAGTGAGCTGTCAGGGTTTACACCCCTCCACTTT | TRBV6-4 | - | 14 | - | TRBJ1-6
CASSMSRGDYGYTF | TGTGCCAGTAGTATGTCACGGGGGGACTATGGCTACACCTTC | TRBV19 | - | 14 | - | TRBJ1-2
CASSTSTGSGNTIYF | TGTGCCAGCAGCACTTCGACAGGGTCCGGAAACACCATATATTTT | TRBV11-2 | - | 15 | TRBD1 | TRBJ1-3
CASSIINPRGYNEQFF | TGTGCCAGTAGTATCATTAACCCAAGGGGCTACAATGAGCAGTTCTTC | TRBV19 | - | 16 | - | TRBJ2-1
CASSIDHPLAGGYNEQFF | TGTGCCAGTAGTATAGATCATCCACTAGCGGGAGGCTACAATGAGCAGTTCTTC | TRBV19 | - | 18 | TRBD2 | TRBJ2-1
CASRTALNQPQHF | TGTGCCAGCAGGACAGCCCTCAATCAGCCCCAGCATTTT | TRBV6-5 | - | 13 | - | TRBJ1-5
CASSPYEGPGGSPLHF | TGTGCCAGCTCACCATACGAGGGCCCCGGGGGATCACCCCTCCACTTT | TRBV18 | - | 16 | - | TRBJ1-6
CASSEAGTKGDYGYTF | TGTGCCAGCAGTGAAGCTGGGACAAAGGGCGACTATGGCTACACCTTC | TRBV2 | - | 16 | - | TRBJ1-2
CASTNRDRDTGELFF | TGTGCCAGCACCAACCGGGACAGGGACACCGGGGAGCTGTTTTTT | TRBV11-3 | - | 15 | TRBD1 | TRBJ2-2
CASSPPPGGLYGYTF | TGTGCCAGCAGTCCCCCCCCAGGAGGGCTCTATGGCTACACCTTC | TRBV6-5 | - | 15 | - | TRBJ1-2
CASRVGQPEGAFF | TGTGCCAGCAGAGTAGGACAGCCAGAAGGAGCTTTCTTT | TRBV6-6 | - | 13 | - | TRBJ1-1
CATTLFGYTF | TGTGCCACCACTCTCTTTGGCTACACCTTC | TRBV19 | few | 10 | - | TRBJ1-2
CASSQTGTGGELFF | TGTGCCAGCAGCCAGACAGGGACCGGCGGGGAGCTGTTTTTT | TRBV3-1/TRBV3-2 | - | 14 | TRBD1 | TRBJ2-2
CSVLAGGILFF | TGCAGCGTCCTAGCGGGGGGGATCTTGTTCTTC | TRBV29-1 | - | 11 | TRBD2 | TRBJ2-1
CASNPLGAGGSGTDTQYF | TGTGCCAGCAACCCCTTGGGGGCCGGAGGTTCAGGGACAGATACGCAGTATTTT | TRBV5-6 | - | 18 | - | TRBJ2-3
CASSPGRGPGNEQFF | TGTGCCAGCAGCCCAGGGAGGGGGCCGGGCAATGAGCAGTTCTTC | TRBV7-2 | - | 15 | - | TRBJ2-1
CASSFGSYYGYTF | TGTGCCAGCAGCTTCGGGTCTTACTATGGCTACACCTTC | TRBV7-9 | - | 13 | - | TRBJ1-2
CASSLFSGHEQYF | TGTGCCAGCAGTTTATTCAGTGGTCACGAGCAGTACTTC | TRBV12-3/TRBV12-4 | - | 13 | - | TRBJ2-7
CASMIRVGNTEAFF | TGTGCCAGTATGATTCGGGTAGGAAACACTGAAGCTTTCTTT | TRBV19 | - | 14 | - | TRBJ1-1
CASTEGSNQPQHF | TGTGCCAGTACTGAAGGTAGCAATCAGCCCCAGCATTTT | TRBV19 | - | 13 | - | TRBJ1-5
CAWTSGGGETQYF | TGTGCCTGGACCTCCGGCGGGGGAGAGACCCAGTACTTC | TRBV30 | - | 13 | TRBD2 | TRBJ2-5
CASSSARVLNYGYTF | TGTGCCAGCAGCTCAGCGAGGGTCTTGAACTATGGCTACACCTTC | TRBV5-6 | once | 15 | - | TRBJ1-2
CACYTGSTGELFF | TGTGCCTGTTATACGGGCTCCACCGGGGAGCTGTTTTTT | TRBV30 | - | 13 | - | TRBJ2-2
CASSLIGQWGEQFF | TGTGCCAGCAGCTTAATTGGACAGTGGGGTGAGCAGTTCTTC | TRBV7-9 | - | 14 | - | TRBJ2-1
CASSVEGMNTEAFF | TGTGCCAGCAGCGTGGAGGGGATGAACACTGAAGCTTTCTTT | TRBV9 | - | 14 | - | TRBJ1-1
CASSDQGLLNTESFF | TGTGCCAGCAGTGACCAGGGGCTATTGAACACTGAATCTTTCTTT | TRBV2 | once | 15 | - | TRBJ1-1
CSVTKGNNQGRNGYTF | TGCAGCGTAACTAAAGGGAACAATCAGGGGAGGAATGGCTACACCTTC | TRBV29-1 | - | 16 | - | TRBJ1-2
CASRVTGVFGYTF | TGTGCCAGCAGGGTGACAGGGGTTTTTGGCTACACCTTC | TRBV12-3/TRBV12-4 | once | 13 | TRBD1 | TRBJ1-2
CASQQGGTYEQYF | TGTGCCAGCCAACAGGGTGGGACCTACGAGCAGTACTTC | TRBV2 | - | 13 | - | TRBJ2-7
CASSKQGLFYEQYF | TGTGCCAGCAGTAAACAGGGGCTCTTCTACGAGCAGTACTTC | TRBV2 | once | 14 | TRBD1 | TRBJ2-7
CASSYSKGGGGKLFF | TGTGCCAGCAGTTACTCGAAAGGAGGTGGGGGAAAACTGTTTTTT | TRBV6-2/TRBV6-3 | - | 15 | - | TRBJ1-4